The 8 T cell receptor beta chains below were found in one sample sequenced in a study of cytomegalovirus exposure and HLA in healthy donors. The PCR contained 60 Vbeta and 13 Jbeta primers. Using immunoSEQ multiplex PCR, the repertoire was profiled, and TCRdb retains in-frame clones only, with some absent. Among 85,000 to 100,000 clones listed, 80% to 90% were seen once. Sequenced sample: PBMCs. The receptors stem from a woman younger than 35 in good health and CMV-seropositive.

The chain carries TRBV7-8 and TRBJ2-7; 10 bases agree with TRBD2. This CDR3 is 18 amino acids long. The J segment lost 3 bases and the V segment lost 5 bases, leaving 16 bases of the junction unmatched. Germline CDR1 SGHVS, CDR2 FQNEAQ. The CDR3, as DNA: TGTGCCAGCAGCCTCTGGTGGTCGGCTCGGACTAGCGGCTACGAGCAGTACTTC. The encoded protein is CASSLWWSARTSGYEQYF.

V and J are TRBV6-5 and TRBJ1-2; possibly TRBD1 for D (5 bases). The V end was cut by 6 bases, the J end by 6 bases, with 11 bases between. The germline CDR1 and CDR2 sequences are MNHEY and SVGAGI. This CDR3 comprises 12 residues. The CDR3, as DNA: TGTGCCAGCAGGGTCCAGGGCCATGGCTACACCTTC. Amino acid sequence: CASRVQGHGYTF.

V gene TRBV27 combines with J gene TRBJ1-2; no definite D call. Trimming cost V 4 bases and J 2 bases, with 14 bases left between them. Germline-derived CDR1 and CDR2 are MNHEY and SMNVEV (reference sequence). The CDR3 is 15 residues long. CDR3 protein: CASSSPRVGNYGYTF. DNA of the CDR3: TGTGCCAGCAGTTCCCCGCGGGTCGGGAACTATGGCTACACCTTC.

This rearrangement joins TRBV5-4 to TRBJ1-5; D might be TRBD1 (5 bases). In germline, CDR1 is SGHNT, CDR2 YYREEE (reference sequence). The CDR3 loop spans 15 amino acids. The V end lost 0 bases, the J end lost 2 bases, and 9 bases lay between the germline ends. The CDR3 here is CASSLGGTGNQPQHF. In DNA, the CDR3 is TGTGCCAGCAGCTTGGGGGGGACTGGCAATCAGCCCCAGCATTTT.

CDR3 sequence (DNA): TGTGCCACCAGGCTCCTGACAGGGACCCTGGGTCAGCCCCAGCATTTT. Protein sequence: CATRLLTGTLGQPQHF. This chain connects TRBV28 to TRBJ1-5, with 7 positions matching TRBD1. V shed 10 bases and J 6 bases; nucleotides not matched to a gene: 18. Germline assignment: CDR1 MDHEN and CDR2 SYDVKM. CDR3 size: 16 residues.

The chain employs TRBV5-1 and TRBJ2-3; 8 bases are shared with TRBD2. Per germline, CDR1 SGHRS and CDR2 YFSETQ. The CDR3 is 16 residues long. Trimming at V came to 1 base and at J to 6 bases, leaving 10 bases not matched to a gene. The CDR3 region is CASSLFAGGTGDTQYF. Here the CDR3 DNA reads TGCGCCAGCAGCTTGTTTGCGGGAGGCACCGGTGATACGCAGTATTTT.

The CDR3 DNA follows: TGTGCCAGCAGTCCCGACAGGTACTCTGGAAACACCATATATTTT. Protein: CASSPDRYSGNTIYF. The chain uses TRBV6-5 and TRBJ1-3; tentatively, D is TRBD1 (6 bases). The CDR3 contains 15 residues. Germline assignment: CDR1 MNHEY and CDR2 SVGAGI. V was clipped by 5 bases and J by 0 bases, with 11 bases between them.

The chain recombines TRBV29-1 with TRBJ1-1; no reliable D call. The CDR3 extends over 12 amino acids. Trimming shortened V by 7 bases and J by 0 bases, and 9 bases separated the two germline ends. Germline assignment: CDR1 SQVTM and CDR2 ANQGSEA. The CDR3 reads CSADIMNTEAFF. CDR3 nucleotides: TGCAGCGCTGACATCATGAACACTGAAGCTTTCTTT.